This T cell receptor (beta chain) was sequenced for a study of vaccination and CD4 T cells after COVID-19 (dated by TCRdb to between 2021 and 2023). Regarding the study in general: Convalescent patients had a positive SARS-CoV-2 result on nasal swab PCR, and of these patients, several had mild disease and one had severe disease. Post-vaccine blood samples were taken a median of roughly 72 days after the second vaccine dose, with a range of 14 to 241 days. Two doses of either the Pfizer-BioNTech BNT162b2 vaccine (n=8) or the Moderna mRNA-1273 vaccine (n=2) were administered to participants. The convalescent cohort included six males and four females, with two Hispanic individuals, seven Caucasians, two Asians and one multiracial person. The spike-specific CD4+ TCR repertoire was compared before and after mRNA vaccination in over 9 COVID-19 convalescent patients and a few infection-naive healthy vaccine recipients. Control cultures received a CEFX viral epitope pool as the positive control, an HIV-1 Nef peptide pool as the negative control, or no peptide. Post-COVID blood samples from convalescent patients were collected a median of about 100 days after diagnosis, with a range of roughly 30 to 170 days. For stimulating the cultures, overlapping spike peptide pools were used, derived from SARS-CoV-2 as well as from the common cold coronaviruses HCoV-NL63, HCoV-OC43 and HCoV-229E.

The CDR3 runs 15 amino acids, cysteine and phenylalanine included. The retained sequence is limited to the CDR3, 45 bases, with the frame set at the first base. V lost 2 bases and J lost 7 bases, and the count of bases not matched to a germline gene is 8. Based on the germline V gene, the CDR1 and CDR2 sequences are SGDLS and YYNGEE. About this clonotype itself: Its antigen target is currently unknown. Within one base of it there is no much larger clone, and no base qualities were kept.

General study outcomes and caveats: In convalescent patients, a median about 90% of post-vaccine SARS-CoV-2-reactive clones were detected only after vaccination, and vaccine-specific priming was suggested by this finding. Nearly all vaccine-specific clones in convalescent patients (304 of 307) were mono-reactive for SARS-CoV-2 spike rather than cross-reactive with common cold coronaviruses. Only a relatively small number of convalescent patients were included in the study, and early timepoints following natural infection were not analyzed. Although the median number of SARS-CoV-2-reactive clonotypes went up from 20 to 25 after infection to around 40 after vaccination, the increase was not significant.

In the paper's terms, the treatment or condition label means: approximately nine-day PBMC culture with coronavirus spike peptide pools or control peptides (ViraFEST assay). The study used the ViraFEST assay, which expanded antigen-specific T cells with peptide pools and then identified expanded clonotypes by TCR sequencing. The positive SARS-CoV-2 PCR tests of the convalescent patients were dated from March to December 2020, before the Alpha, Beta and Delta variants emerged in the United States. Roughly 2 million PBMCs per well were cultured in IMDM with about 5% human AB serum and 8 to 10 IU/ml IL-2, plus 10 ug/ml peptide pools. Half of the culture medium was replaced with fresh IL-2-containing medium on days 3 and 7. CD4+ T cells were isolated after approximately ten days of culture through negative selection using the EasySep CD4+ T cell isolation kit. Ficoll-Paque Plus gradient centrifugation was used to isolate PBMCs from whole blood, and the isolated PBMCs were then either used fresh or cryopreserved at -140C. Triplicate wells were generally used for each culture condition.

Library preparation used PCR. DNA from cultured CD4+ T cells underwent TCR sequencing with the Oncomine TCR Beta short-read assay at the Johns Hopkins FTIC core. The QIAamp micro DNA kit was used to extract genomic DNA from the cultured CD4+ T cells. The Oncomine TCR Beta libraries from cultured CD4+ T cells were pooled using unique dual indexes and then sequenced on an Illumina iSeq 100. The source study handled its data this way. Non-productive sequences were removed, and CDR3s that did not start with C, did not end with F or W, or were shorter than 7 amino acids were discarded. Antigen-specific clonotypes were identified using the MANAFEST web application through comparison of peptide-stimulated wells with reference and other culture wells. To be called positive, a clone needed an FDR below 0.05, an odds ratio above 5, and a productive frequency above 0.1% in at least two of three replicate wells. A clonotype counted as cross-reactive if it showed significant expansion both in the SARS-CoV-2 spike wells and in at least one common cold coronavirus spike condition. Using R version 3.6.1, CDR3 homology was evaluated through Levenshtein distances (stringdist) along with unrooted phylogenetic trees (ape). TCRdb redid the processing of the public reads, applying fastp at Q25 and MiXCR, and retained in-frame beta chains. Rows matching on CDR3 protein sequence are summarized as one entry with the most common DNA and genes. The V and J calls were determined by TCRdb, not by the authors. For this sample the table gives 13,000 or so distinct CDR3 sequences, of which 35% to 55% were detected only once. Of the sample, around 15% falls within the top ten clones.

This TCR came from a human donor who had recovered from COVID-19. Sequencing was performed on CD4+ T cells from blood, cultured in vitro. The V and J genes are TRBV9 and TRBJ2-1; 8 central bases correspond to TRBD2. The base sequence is TGTGCCAGCAGCGTCACAGCGGGGGAGGTAAATGAGCAGTTCTTC. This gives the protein CASSVTAGEVNEQFF.